Below, 30 T cell receptor beta chains from the same sample are listed, as sequenced in a study of CD8 T cells in ankylosing spondylitis. Findings of the study overall: Ankylosing spondylitis blood appeared to be characterized by a TCR beta motif of eight highly homologous variants.

Via MiXCR, TCRdb re-called the 5' RACE reads, giving one row per CDR3 protein. The repertoire holds more than 650,000 distinct CDR3 sequences, with approximately 12% as singletons. Their antigens are not known. The sample comprised blood, either unsorted or a sorted T cell fraction (not recorded which). The source of these receptors is a male donor with ankylosing spondylitis.

This chain connects TRBV7-9 to TRBJ1-2; no clear D gene. CDR3 length equals 12 residues. Trimming took off 5 bases at V and 10 bases at J, with 14 bases between the two ends. Germline V gene data show CDR1 as SEHNR and CDR2 as FQNEAQ (reference sequence). CDR3 in DNA: TGTGCCAGCAGCCCCTACTCGAATGACTACACCTTC. Protein sequence: CASSPYSNDYTF.

DNA of the CDR3: TGTGCCAGCAGCTTAGTAGCCAATTCACCCCTCCACTTT. Translation gives CASSLVANSPLHF. The chain combines TRBV7-2 with TRBJ1-6, with unresolved D. The germline CDR1 and CDR2 sequences are SGHTA and FQGNSA. V lost 1 base and J 7 bases, leaving 5 bases between the germline ends. CDR3 length: 13 amino acids.

This clonotype was counted between two and nine times. This chain's CDR3 is CAVTSGRARTDTQYF. The CDR3 DNA follows: TGTGCCGTGACTAGCGGGAGGGCCAGGACAGATACGCAGTATTTT. The chain couples TRBV10-3 to TRBJ2-3, with 14 bases lining up with TRBD2. Germline lookup yields CDR1 ENHRY and CDR2 SYGVKD. CDR3 length equals 15 residues. With 11 bases clipped from V and 3 bases from J, the junction kept 7 bases outside the gene matches.

This clonotype was picked up one time. The V call is TRBV4-2, the J call TRBJ2-1; D unresolved. The CDR3 loop spans 16 amino acids. Germline CDR1 reads LGHNA; CDR2 reads YNFKEQ. V lost 4 bases, J lost 2 bases, and 15 bases lay in between. Here the CDR3 DNA reads TGTGCCAGCAGCCCTGGGCTCCCTGGCGCCTACAATGAGCAGTTCTTC. Translation: CASSPGLPGAYNEQFF.

This clonotype was detected only a few times. The chain employs TRBV12-3 or TRBV12-4 and TRBJ2-5; no reliable D call. Trimming stripped 6 bases from V and 5 bases from J, with 13 bases between. CDR3 length equals 13 residues. In DNA form, the CDR3 reads TGTGCCAGCAGAAAGGGTGTGGGGGAGACCCAGTACTTC. Residues: CASRKGVGETQYF.

This chain connects TRBV4-3 to TRBJ2-1; 10 nucleotides match TRBD2. The ends lost 0 bases at V and 7 bases at J; junction bases unmatched: 9. CDR1 and CDR2 from the germline V gene are LGHNA and YSLEER. This CDR3 is 17 amino acids long. This CDR3 is CASSQDLLLAGSNEQFF. Here the CDR3 DNA reads TGCGCCAGCAGCCAAGATCTATTACTAGCGGGGTCGAATGAGCAGTTCTTC.

This clonotype turned up a few times. The chain uses TRBV20-1 and TRBJ1-4; D remains ambiguous. This CDR3 contains 13 residues. The V gene's germline CDR1 is DFQATT and CDR2 SNEGSKA (reference sequence). The V gene lost 3 bases and the J gene lost 4 bases, with 9 bases spanning the gap. Here the CDR3 DNA reads TGCAGTGCTAGGGACGTCCTTAATGAAAAACTGTTTTTT. It codes for CSARDVLNEKLFF.

The chain employs TRBV7-2 and TRBJ1-2, with D unresolved. Trimming left V 5 bases short and J 2 bases short, with 12 bases between. Germline-derived CDR1 and CDR2 are SGHTA and FQGNSA. The CDR3 sequence is 14 residues long. Here the CDR3 DNA reads TGTGCCAGCAGCCAAGGACCGCTGAACTATGGCTACACCTTC. Its translation is CASSQGPLNYGYTF. Looking up the rest from reference TRBV7-2 and TRBJ1-2 gives the full variable domain: GAGVSQSPSNKVTEKGKDVELRCDPISGHTALYWYRQSLGQGLEFLIYFQGNSAPDKSGLPSDRFSAERTGGSVSTLTIQRTQQEDSAVYLCASSQGPLNYGYTFGSGTRLTVV.

This clonotype was seen ten or more times. The chain uses TRBV5-1 and TRBJ2-2; D possibly corresponds to TRBD2 (5 bases). The CDR3 totals 14 residues. The ends were cut back, 4 bases at V and 4 bases at J, with 11 bases in the middle. Germline V lookup: CDR1 SGHRS, CDR2 YFSETQ. CDR3 in DNA: TGCGCCAGCAGCCTGGAGGTAGCCACCGGGGAGCTGTTTTTT. It codes for CASSLEVATGELFF.

The J gene is TRBJ1-1, the V gene TRBV7-9, with TRBD1 as a possible D gene (5 bases). This CDR3 comprises 15 residues. V was shortened by 5 bases and J by 0 bases, with 13 bases between the two germline ends. From germline, CDR1 is SEHNR and CDR2 FQNEAQ (reference sequence). The CDR3 DNA follows: TGTGCCAGCAGCGTACAGGTCCTCTTGAACACTGAAGCTTTCTTT. The encoded protein is CASSVQVLLNTEAFF.

There are many counts of this clonotype. The rearrangement joins TRBV5-1 to TRBJ2-1; 10 positions match TRBD2. Germline V gene lookup returns CDR1 SGHRS and CDR2 YFSETQ. V lost 1 base, J lost 6 bases, and 4 bases stayed unmatched. This CDR3 is 15 amino acids long. CDR3 region: CASSLRASGSNEQFF. The CDR3 DNA follows: TGCGCCAGCAGCTTGCGGGCTAGCGGGAGCAATGAGCAGTTCTTC.

The chain combines TRBV6-2 or TRBV6-3 with TRBJ2-3; D not certain. This CDR3 region has 13 residues. Germline V lookup: CDR1 MNHEY, CDR2 SVGEGT. Between the trimmed V and J ends, which lost 7 bases and 0 bases, there was a span of 8 bases. The CDR3 loop reads CASTLRSTDTQYF. The CDR3 nucleotides read TGTGCCAGCACCCTGCGGAGCACAGATACGCAGTATTTT.

The sample holds many counts of this clonotype. The rearrangement joins TRBV7-9 to TRBJ2-2; D gene uncertain. The CDR3 totals 15 residues. CDR1 and CDR2 (germline): SEHNR, FQNEAQ (reference sequence). V was cut by 5 bases and J by 2 bases, with 12 bases left in between. The CDR3 bases are TGTGCCAGCAGCCTAGGTCGGGTAAACACCGGGGAGCTGTTTTTT. Its translation is CASSLGRVNTGELFF.

This clonotype showed up just a few times. This sequence joins TRBV10-3 and TRBJ2-7; D may correspond to TRBD1 or TRBD2 (7 bases each). V was shortened by 4 bases and J by 5 bases, with 18 bases between the two germline ends. Germline V lookup: CDR1 ENHRY, CDR2 SYGVKD. CDR3 length: 15 amino acids. The CDR3 region is CAISGYGGTEDEQYF. In nucleotides, the CDR3 is TGTGCCATCAGTGGCTACGGGGGGACAGAGGACGAGCAGTACTTC.

V usage is TRBV6-5 and J usage is TRBJ1-4; D unclear. The germline V gene has CDR1 MNHEY and CDR2 SVGAGI. Trimming removed 0 bases at V and 8 bases at J, with 10 bases between. The CDR3 runs 14 residues. CDR3 bases: TGTGCCAGCAGTTACTCGACTCGAGAGGAAAAACTGTTTTTT. Protein sequence: CASSYSTREEKLFF.

This sequence joins TRBV29-1 and TRBJ1-5; D unclear. CDR3 length: 14 residues. The V gene's germline CDR1 is SQVTM and CDR2 ANQGSEA. V lost 7 bases to trimming and J lost 4 bases, with 17 bases between them. The DNA of the CDR3 is TGCAGCGCCCTCAGTGAAGGGAGTAATCAGCCCCAGCATTTT. It codes for CSALSEGSNQPQHF.

The chain carries TRBV30 and TRBJ1-4; 7 nucleotides align to TRBD1. Germline CDR1 and CDR2: GTSNPN and SVGIG (reference sequence). The CDR3 is 14 residues long. V lost 1 base and J lost 5; bases outside the gene matches: 4. In nucleotides, the CDR3 is TGTGCCTGGAGTGCGGCAGGGGGAAATGAAAAACTGTTTTTT. This codes for CAWSAAGGNEKLFF. Looking up the rest from reference TRBV30 and TRBJ1-4 gives the full variable domain: SQTIHQWPATLVQPVGSPLSLECTVEGTSNPNLYWYRQAAGRGLQLLFYSVGIGQISSEVPQNLSASRPQDRQFILSSKKLLLSDSGFYLCAWSAAGGNEKLFFGSGTQLSVL.

This clonotype was seen a handful of times. The rearrangement joins TRBV6-1 to TRBJ1-2; 9 positions agree with TRBD1. The V segment lost 6 bases and the J segment 4 bases; nucleotides outside the gene matches: 6. The CDR3 length is 14 residues. Germline V gives CDR1 MNHNS, CDR2 SASEGT. The DNA of the CDR3 is TGTGCCAGCAGCCACGGGACAGGGCCCTATGGCTACACCTTC. Protein: CASSHGTGPYGYTF.

This clonotype came up a few times. The chain couples TRBV6-2 or TRBV6-3 to TRBJ2-2; D call uncertain. Looked up from germline, CDR1 is MNHEY and CDR2 is SVGEGT. The CDR3 spans 13 residues. With 1 base removed from V and 7 bases from J, the gap between germline ends came to 7 bases. CDR3 in DNA: TGTGCCAGCAGTTACTTACCAGGCGGGGAGCTGTTTTTT. Translating gives CASSYLPGGELFF.

The chain recombines TRBV18 with TRBJ2-5, with 9 bases lining up with TRBD1. J gave up 11 bases and V 1 base, and 5 bases lay outside the gene matches. The germline CDR1 and CDR2 sequences are KGHSH and LQKENI. This CDR3 is built from 13 residues. The CDR3 DNA is TGTGCCAGCTCACCACTGGGACAGGGCCTTCAGTACTTC. This sequence encodes CASSPLGQGLQYF.

J is TRBJ2-3 and V is TRBV7-9; D is possibly TRBD2 (6 bases). The germline V gene has CDR1 SEHNR and CDR2 FQNEAQ (reference sequence). The CDR3 consists of 14 residues. Trimming removed 4 bases from V and 5 bases from J, with 13 bases in between. The CDR3 DNA reads TGTGCCAGCAGCTATGGGGGGAATCGAGATACGCAGTATTTT. Protein product: CASSYGGNRDTQYF.

This clonotype was observed many times. This rearrangement joins TRBV20-1 to TRBJ2-1; the D call may be TRBD1 or TRBD2 (5 bases each). V lost 1 base, J lost 14 bases, and 15 bases lay in between. Per the germline V gene, CDR1 is DFQATT and CDR2 is SNEGSKA (reference sequence). CDR3 length: 12 residues. DNA for the CDR3: TGCAGTGCTAGAGTTGTGGGGGAGTTAGAGTTCTTC. This translates into CSARVVGELEFF.

This clonotype was seen at least ten times. In DNA form, the CDR3 reads TGTGCCAGCAGCTTCCTGGGGCCCCCCTACAATGAGCAGTTCTTC. Translated, it gives CASSFLGPPYNEQFF. The chain has TRBV11-2 and TRBJ2-1; perhaps TRBD1 as D (5 bases). V shed 3 bases and J shed 2 bases, with 11 bases lying between them. This CDR3 has 15 amino acids. In germline, CDR1 is SGHAT, CDR2 FQNNGV.

In DNA form, the CDR3 reads TGCAGTGCTAGAGGTTGGAACTGGGAGGGGAGCACAGATACGCAGTATTTT. This gives the protein CSARGWNWEGSTDTQYF. This chain joins TRBV20-1 and TRBJ2-3, with 7 bases identical to TRBD2. The CDR3 covers 17 residues. V shed 1 base, J shed 0 bases, and the junction held 10 bases outside the gene matches. The germline CDR1 and CDR2 sequences are DFQATT and SNEGSKA (reference sequence).

This sequence joins TRBV7-2 and TRBJ2-7, with D possibly matching TRBD2 (6 bases). V lost 5 bases, J lost 2 bases, and 16 bases lay in between. Germline V gene lookup returns CDR1 SGHTA and CDR2 FQGNSA. CDR3 length: 15 residues. DNA of the CDR3: TGTGCCAGCAGCCCACGGCGGGGCGCGACCTACGAGCAGTACTTC. Amino acids: CASSPRRGATYEQYF.

The chain uses TRBV5-1 and TRBJ2-1; 7 bases agree with TRBD2. Germline trimming cut 4 bases from V and 10 bases from J; bases unmatched to any gene: 8. This CDR3 contains 13 residues. Germline V CDR1 and CDR2: SGHRS, YFSETQ. The CDR3 region has the DNA TGCGCCAGCAGCCCCTTTGCGGGAGTGGAGCAGTTCTTC. Its translation: CASSPFAGVEQFF.

V gene TRBV20-1 combines with J gene TRBJ2-7; 11 bases match TRBD2. Germline CDR1 DFQATT, CDR2 SNEGSKA (reference sequence). The CDR3 consists of 14 residues. V gave up 8 bases and J gave up 3 bases; unmatched junction bases: 9. The CDR3 DNA is TGCAGTTACCACCCGGGACTAGCGGACTACGAGCAGTACTTC. Protein product: CSYHPGLADYEQYF.

The chain has TRBV2 and TRBJ2-3, with a weak D call TRBD2 (5 bases). Germline values: CDR1 SNHLY, CDR2 FYNNEI. Trimming stripped 7 bases from V and 4 bases from J, with 15 bases between. The CDR3 length is 14 residues. The CDR3 nucleotides read TGTGCCAGCATGCTGGAACGGGGTGCAGATACGCAGTATTTT. As protein: CASMLERGADTQYF.

This clonotype was found a few times. The V call is TRBV7-2, the J call TRBJ1-5; D might be TRBD1 (5 bases). Germline lookup yields CDR1 SGHTA and CDR2 FQGNSA. V lost 5 bases to trimming and J lost 6 bases, with 11 bases between them. The CDR3 totals 13 residues. CDR3 bases: TGTGCCAGCAGCACAGGTCGGATTCAGCCCCAGCATTTT. Amino acid sequence: CASSTGRIQPQHF.

This clonotype was picked up a small number of times. The rearrangement links TRBV6-1 to TRBJ2-3; no reliable D call. Germline-derived CDR1 and CDR2 are MNHNS and SASEGT. V lost 5 bases and J 1 base, leaving 10 bases between the germline ends. The CDR3 is 14 residues long. CDR3 sequence: CASSPNRRTDTQYF. CDR3 nucleotide sequence: TGTGCCAGCAGTCCAAATAGACGCACAGATACGCAGTATTTT.